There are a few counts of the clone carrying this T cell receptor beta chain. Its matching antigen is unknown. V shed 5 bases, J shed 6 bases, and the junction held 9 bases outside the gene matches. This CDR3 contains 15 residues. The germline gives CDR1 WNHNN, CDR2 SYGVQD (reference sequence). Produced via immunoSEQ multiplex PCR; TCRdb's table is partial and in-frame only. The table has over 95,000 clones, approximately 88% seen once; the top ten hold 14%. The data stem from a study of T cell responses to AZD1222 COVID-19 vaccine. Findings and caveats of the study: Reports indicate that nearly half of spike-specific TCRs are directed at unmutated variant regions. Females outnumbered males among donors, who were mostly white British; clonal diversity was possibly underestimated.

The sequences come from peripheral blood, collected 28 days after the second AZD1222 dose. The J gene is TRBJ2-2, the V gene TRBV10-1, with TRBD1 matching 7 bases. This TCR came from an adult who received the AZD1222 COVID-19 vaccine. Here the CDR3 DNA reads TGCGCCAGCAGTATTACGACAGGGTCTTCCGGGGAGCTGTTTTTT. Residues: CASSITTGSSGELFF.